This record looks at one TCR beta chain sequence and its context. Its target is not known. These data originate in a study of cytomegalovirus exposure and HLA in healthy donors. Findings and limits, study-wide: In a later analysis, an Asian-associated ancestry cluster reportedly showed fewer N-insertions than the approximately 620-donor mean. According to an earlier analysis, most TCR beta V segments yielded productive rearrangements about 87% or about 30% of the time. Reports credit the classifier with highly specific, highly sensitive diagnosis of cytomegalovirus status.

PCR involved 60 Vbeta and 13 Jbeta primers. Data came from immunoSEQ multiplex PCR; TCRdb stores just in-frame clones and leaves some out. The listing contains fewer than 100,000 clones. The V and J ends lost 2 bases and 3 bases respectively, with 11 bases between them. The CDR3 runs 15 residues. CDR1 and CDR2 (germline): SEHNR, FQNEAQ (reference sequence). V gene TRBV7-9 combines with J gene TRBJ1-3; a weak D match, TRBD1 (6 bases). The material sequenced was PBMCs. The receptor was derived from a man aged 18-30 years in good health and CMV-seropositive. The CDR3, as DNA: TGTGCCAGCAGCTTAAGGACAGCCGGTGGAAACACCATATATTTT. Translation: CASSLRTAGGNTIYF.